This entry features one T cell receptor (beta chain) sequence. This record belongs to a study of control samples from healthy donors and cancer patients. Trimming cost V 1 base and J 5 bases; bases outside gene matches: 6. The germline CDR1 and CDR2 sequences are LNHNV and YYDKDF (reference sequence). This CDR3 is built from 16 residues. TCRdb's copy holds only in-frame clones and misses some; the assay was immunoSEQ multiplex PCR. The repertoire includes approximately 85,000 clones, around nine tenths of them detected once, and 6.5% to 8% sits in the top ten. The sequence came from a woman between 55 and 75 years old in good health. Sequences were obtained from blood. The chain joins TRBV15 to TRBJ2-1, with 9 positions matching TRBD1. The CDR3 nucleotides are TGTGCCACCAGCAGAGGCTCGGGACAGGGAAACAATGAGCAGTTCTTC. Translation: CATSRGSGQGNNEQFF.